This entry describes one TCR beta chain. This record comes from a study of T cell changes during pregnancy in multiple sclerosis. Germline loops: CDR1 SGHDT, CDR2 YYEEEE. Trimming took off 7 bases at V and 2 bases at J, with 12 bases between the two ends. This CDR3 region has 13 residues. Profiling relied on immunoSEQ multiplex PCR, and the TCRdb table lists in-frame clones only, not all of them. The table shows about 30,000 clones, with 90% occurring only once. The TCR sequence derives from a female donor in good health, enrolled as a control in a pregnancy study. The genes are TRBV5-6 and TRBJ2-5; D is unresolved. Sequenced material: CD4+ T cells from peripheral blood mononuclear cells, taken in the second trimester of pregnancy. The CDR3 reads CASRLGTQETQYF. CDR3 bases: TGTGCCAGCCGTCTAGGAACTCAAGAGACCCAGTACTTC.